This entry lists 18 T cell receptor beta chains sequenced from one sample in a study of CD8 T cells in Susac syndrome. RNA totalling roughly 0.45 to 1 ug underwent reverse transcription with random hexamers. MiXCR was run by TCRdb on the immunoSEQ multiplex PCR reads, yielding one entry per CDR3 protein. Of more than 110,000 distinct CDR3 sequences listed, about 93% were seen once; the top ten hold around 0.29%. Sequenced: CD8+ T cells from PBMCs. The receptors were sampled from a human donor in good health.

The J gene is TRBJ1-5, the V gene TRBV15, with no clear D. Deletions cut 9 bases from V and 1 base from J, with 10 bases between. The CDR3 loop spans 13 amino acids. Looked up from germline, CDR1 is LNHNV and CDR2 is YYDKDF (reference sequence). CDR3 sequence (DNA): TGTGCCACAGGCTGGGCGAGCAATCAGCCCCAGCATTTT. Translating gives CATGWASNQPQHF.

The J gene is TRBJ2-7, the V gene TRBV7-9, with D uncertain. The V and J ends lost 6 bases and 3 bases respectively, with 12 bases between them. The CDR3 contains 13 residues. The germline V gene encodes CDR1 SEHNR and CDR2 FQNEAQ (reference sequence). CDR3 in amino acids: CASRHRASYEQYF. The CDR3 bases are TGTGCCAGCAGACACCGGGCGAGCTACGAGCAGTACTTC.

The chain carries TRBV11-2 and TRBJ2-3, with 7 bases aligning to TRBD2. V lost 4 bases to trimming and J lost 0 bases; unmatched junction nucleotides: 4. CDR1 is SGHAT and CDR2 is FQNNGV in the germline V gene. The CDR3 contains 15 residues. The CDR3 reads CASSWGGTSTDTQYF. CDR3 nucleotide sequence: TGTGCCAGCAGCTGGGGAGGGACTAGCACAGATACGCAGTATTTT.

The gene calls are TRBV14 and TRBJ2-7; D remains ambiguous. CDR1 SGHDN and CDR2 FVKESK come from the germline V gene. The CDR3 has 14 residues. Trimming stripped 2 bases from V and 6 bases from J, with 14 bases between. CDR3 bases: TGTGCCAGCAGCCAATCTGAGCCGGTGGTCGAGCAGTACTTC. Translating gives CASSQSEPVVEQYF.

The chain has TRBV7-9 and TRBJ2-7, with TRBD1 as a possible D gene (7 bases). Trimming removed 5 bases from V and 5 bases from J, with 19 bases in between. CDR3 length: 15 amino acids. Germline V gene data show CDR1 as SEHNR and CDR2 as FQNEAQ (reference sequence). This CDR3 is CASSALDREVDEQYF. The CDR3 DNA follows: TGTGCCAGCAGCGCCCTTGACAGGGAGGTGGACGAGCAGTACTTC. Together with reference TRBV7-9 and TRBJ2-7, the CDR3 gives the full variable domain: DTGVSQNPRHKITKRGQNVTFRCDPISEHNRLYWYRQTLGQGPEFLTYFQNEAQLEKSRLLSDRFSAERPKGSFSTLEIQRTEQGDSAMYLCASSALDREVDEQYFGPGTRLTVT.

Here the CDR3 DNA reads TGTGCCACCAGCACTTCTAGGGGGTACCAAGAGACCCAGTACTTC. Its protein is CATSTSRGYQETQYF. This rearrangement joins TRBV15 to TRBJ2-5; TRBD1 is a possible D gene (6 bases). The CDR3 loop spans 15 amino acids. V lost 4 bases and J 0 bases, leaving 12 bases between the germline ends. Germline V gives CDR1 LNHNV, CDR2 YYDKDF (reference sequence). Full variable domain (rest looked up from reference TRBV15 and TRBJ2-5): DAMVIQNPRYQVTQFGKPVTLSCSQTLNHNVMYWYQQKSSQAPKLLFHYYDKDFNNEADTPDNFQSRRPNTSFCFLDIRSPGLGDTAMYLCATSTSRGYQETQYFGPGTRLLVL.

The chain uses TRBV27 and TRBJ2-5; 11 positions agree with TRBD2. The CDR3 loop spans 14 amino acids. Losses at the gene ends were 6 bases for V and 4 bases for J; bases not matched to a gene: 4. Germline V CDR1 and CDR2: MNHEY, SMNVEV (reference sequence). CDR3 in amino acids: CASSEGLAGETQYF. CDR3 DNA sequence: TGTGCCAGCAGCGAAGGACTAGCGGGAGAGACCCAGTACTTC.

This chain uses TRBV12-3 or TRBV12-4 with TRBJ2-1; a possible D gene is TRBD2 (5 bases). The V end was cut by 6 bases, the J end by 6 bases, with 12 bases between. There are 13 residues in the CDR3. The CDR3 DNA follows: TGTGCCAGCAGGGCGGGTCCTCCCAATGAGCAGTTCTTC. Encoded protein: CASRAGPPNEQFF.

The V and J genes are TRBV5-4 and TRBJ2-7; D call uncertain. V was cut by 4 bases and J by 1 base, with 9 bases left in between. The CDR3 is 13 amino acids. Germline V gives CDR1 SGHNT, CDR2 YYREEE (reference sequence). This chain's CDR3 is CASSDRASYEQYF. Written as DNA, the CDR3 is TGTGCCAGCAGCGACCGGGCGTCCTACGAGCAGTACTTC.

The chain uses TRBV7-9 and TRBJ2-3; the D gene is possibly TRBD1 (5 bases). CDR1 and CDR2 (germline): SEHNR, FQNEAQ (reference sequence). The CDR3 is made up of 16 amino acids. Trimming stripped 10 bases from V and 2 bases from J, with 22 bases between. CDR3 sequence reads: CATPAYVGHDTDTQYF. The CDR3 DNA is TGTGCCACCCCAGCTTACGTCGGACACGACACAGATACGCAGTATTTT.

The gene calls are TRBV15 and TRBJ2-7, with 10 bases that match TRBD1. CDR1 is LNHNV, CDR2 YYDKDF, per germline (reference sequence). The CDR3 runs 14 residues. V lost 5 bases to trimming and J lost 3 bases; unmatched junction nucleotides: 4. CDR3 residues: CATSRDRGHYEQYF. The CDR3 nucleotides are TGTGCCACCAGCCGGGACAGGGGACACTACGAGCAGTACTTC.

The V call is TRBV25-1, the J call TRBJ2-7; tentative D call: TRBD2 (5 bases). V gave up 5 bases and J gave up 2 bases, with 16 bases separating them. Germline lookup yields CDR1 MGHDK and CDR2 SYGVNS. The CDR3 runs to 15 residues. The CDR3 spells CASSHWETHPYEQYF. The CDR3 nucleotides are TGTGCCAGCAGTCATTGGGAGACTCACCCCTACGAGCAGTACTTC.

The chain carries TRBV27 and TRBJ2-1; the D gene is possibly TRBD1 (6 bases). Germline CDR1 reads MNHEY; CDR2 reads SMNVEV (reference sequence). The ends were cut back, 3 bases at V and 0 bases at J, with 6 bases in the middle. The CDR3 runs 14 residues. CDR3: CASSLDSSYNEQFF. The DNA for the CDR3 is TGTGCCAGCAGTTTGGACAGCTCCTACAATGAGCAGTTCTTC.

The genes are TRBV27 and TRBJ2-7; D remains ambiguous. Per the germline V gene, CDR1 is MNHEY and CDR2 is SMNVEV (reference sequence). The CDR3 is made up of 14 amino acids. V lost 3 bases to trimming and J lost 2 bases, with 11 bases between them. The CDR3 DNA sequence: TGTGCCAGCAGTTTTACGGGTTTGACCTACGAGCAGTACTTC. It yields the protein CASSFTGLTYEQYF.

This clonotype was found once. The CDR3 here is CSASRALSNEQFF. CDR3 nucleotide sequence: TGCAGTGCTAGTCGAGCGTTAAGCAATGAGCAGTTCTTC. The chain recombines TRBV20-1 with TRBJ2-1; unclear D gene. Trimming took off 3 bases at V and 6 bases at J, with 12 bases between the two ends. CDR1 DFQATT and CDR2 SNEGSKA come from the germline V gene (reference sequence). The CDR3 has 13 amino acids.

The genes are TRBV7-8 and TRBJ2-3; 7 bases map to TRBD2. CDR1 is SGHVS, CDR2 FQNEAQ, per germline. The CDR3 has 14 amino acids. Trimming took 3 bases from V and 4 from J; bases not matched to a gene: 4. CDR3: CASSFGGTADTQYF. The CDR3 DNA reads as TGTGCCAGCAGCTTCGGGGGGACCGCAGATACGCAGTATTTT.

The rearrangement uses TRBV6-5 and TRBJ2-3; no firm D call. Germline-derived CDR1 and CDR2 are MNHEY and SVGAGI. With 0 bases removed from V and 6 bases from J, the gap between germline ends came to 7 bases. The CDR3 contains 13 residues. CDR3 region: CASSYSGADTQYF. The CDR3 DNA reads TGTGCCAGCAGTTACTCTGGTGCTGATACGCAGTATTTT.

DNA for the CDR3: TGTGCCAGCAGTTTAGGGGAGGGTTTCTACAATGAGCAGTTCTTC. Residues: CASSLGEGFYNEQFF. The gene calls are TRBV12-3 or TRBV12-4 and TRBJ2-1, with 7 bases aligning to TRBD2. Trimming cost V 1 base and J 3 bases; bases outside gene matches: 3. CDR3 length: 15 residues.